These 22 T cell receptor beta chains were sequenced from one sample in a study of T cells after yellow fever vaccination. TCRdb passed the 5' RACE reads through MiXCR, listing each CDR3 protein once. The top ten hold around 25% of the sample, which has some 340,000 distinct CDR3 sequences, 4.1% seen once. The sequenced sample was PBMCs, obtained 5 days after the yellow fever booster vaccination. These TCRs come from a man aged 18 to 29 who received the YFV17D yellow fever vaccine.

This clonotype has a count of ten or more. J is TRBJ2-7 and V is TRBV7-9; 10 positions agree with TRBD1. V lost 5 bases, J lost 6 bases, and 1 base stayed unmatched. The CDR3 consists of 12 residues. Germline V gene lookup returns CDR1 SEHNR and CDR2 FQNEAQ (reference sequence). The CDR3 DNA reads TGTGCCAGCAGCGGGACAGGGGTCGAGCAGTACTTC. Translation gives CASSGTGVEQYF. Filled out from reference TRBV7-9 and TRBJ2-7, the complete variable domain reads DTGVSQNPRHKITKRGQNVTFRCDPISEHNRLYWYRQTLGQGPEFLTYFQNEAQLEKSRLLSDRFSAERPKGSFSTLEIQRTEQGDSAMYLCASSGTGVEQYFGPGTRLTVT.

Only a few counts were recorded for this clonotype. V and J are TRBV27 and TRBJ2-1; 7 bases map to TRBD2. V trimming: 6 bases; J trimming: 0 bases; junction bases outside the gene matches: 2. Germline lookup yields CDR1 MNHEY and CDR2 SMNVEV (reference sequence). The CDR3 totals 14 residues. CDR3 protein: CASRGGSSYNEQFF. The DNA for the CDR3 is TGTGCCAGCAGGGGAGGGAGCTCCTACAATGAGCAGTTCTTC.

This clonotype came up a few times. This sequence joins TRBV20-1 and TRBJ2-7, with TRBD2 matching over 11 bases. Germline V gene data show CDR1 as DFQATT and CDR2 as SNEGSKA (reference sequence). The CDR3 spans 13 residues. V shed 6 bases and J 6 bases; nucleotides not matched to a gene: 7. The CDR3 nucleotides read TGCAGTGCCCTTAGCGGGGGGGCCACCGAGCAGTACTTC. Translating it yields CSALSGGATEQYF.

This clonotype turned up a few times. CDR3 in DNA: TGTGCCAGCAGTATATCAGACAGGGATTCACCCCTCCACTTT. It encodes CASSISDRDSPLHF. The rearrangement links TRBV12-3 or TRBV12-4 to TRBJ1-6; 7 nucleotides match TRBD1. V trimming: 5 bases; J trimming: 8 bases; junction bases outside the gene matches: 6. This CDR3 comprises 14 residues.

This clonotype was seen only a few times. The genes are TRBV6-6 and TRBJ2-5; TRBD2 matches 14 bases. The CDR3 is 17 amino acids. J was trimmed by 1 base and V by 6 bases; bases with no gene match: 7. The germline V gene has CDR1 MNHNY and CDR2 SVGAGI (reference sequence). CDR3 bases: TGTGCCAGCAGAAGACTAGCGGGGGGGCGCTCCCAAGAGACCCAGTACTTC. Translated: CASRRLAGGRSQETQYF.

The chain employs TRBV5-1 and TRBJ2-3, with D possibly being TRBD1 or TRBD2 (5 bases each). CDR3 length: 16 residues. Deletions cut 5 bases from V and 3 bases from J, with 19 bases between. Germline assignment: CDR1 SGHRS and CDR2 YFSETQ. CDR3 sequence reads: CASRVFSQGATDTQYF. In nucleotides, the CDR3 is TGCGCCAGCAGAGTTTTTTCCCAGGGAGCGACAGATACGCAGTATTTT.

This clonotype was observed a few times. The chain carries TRBV7-9 and TRBJ2-1, with D perhaps TRBD2 (5 bases). The CDR3 length is 13 residues. Trimming took off 8 bases at V and 6 bases at J, with 14 bases between the two ends. Germline V gene sequence: CDR1 SEHNR, CDR2 FQNEAQ (reference sequence). The CDR3 is CASVSGDSNEQFF. Written as DNA, the CDR3 is TGTGCCAGCGTCTCCGGGGATTCCAATGAGCAGTTCTTC.

This clonotype turned up a few times. This chain links TRBV4-3 with TRBJ2-1; perhaps D is TRBD1 or TRBD2 (7 bases each). V gave up 6 bases and J gave up 6 bases, with 18 bases separating them. CDR1 and CDR2 from the germline V gene are LGHNA and YSLEER. The CDR3 consists of 15 residues. Here the CDR3 reads CASSLAGGVINEQFF. The DNA of the CDR3 is TGCGCCAGCAGTCTGGCAGGGGGGGTAATCAATGAGCAGTTCTTC.

This clonotype was detected a few times. CDR3 loop: CSAVGAGVLLNIQYF. The DNA of the CDR3 is TGCAGTGCTGTTGGAGCGGGGGTCCTTTTAAACATTCAGTACTTC. The chain couples TRBV20-1 to TRBJ2-4; 8 bases fit TRBD2. This CDR3 has 15 residues. Unmatched junction bases numbered 12, after V lost 5 bases and J lost 6 bases. Per the germline V gene, CDR1 is DFQATT and CDR2 is SNEGSKA (reference sequence).

This clonotype was counted a few times. The chain combines TRBV5-1 with TRBJ1-1; no reliable D call. Trimming cost V 6 bases and J 0 bases, with 9 bases left between them. The CDR3 loop spans 13 amino acids. Germline CDR1 SGHRS, CDR2 YFSETQ. CDR3 residues: CASKEQLNTEAFF. DNA of the CDR3: TGCGCCAGCAAGGAACAGTTGAACACTGAAGCTTTCTTT.

The chain has TRBV10-3 and TRBJ2-3; 7 bases agree with TRBD1. In germline, CDR1 is ENHRY, CDR2 SYGVKD. This CDR3 has 15 residues. V lost 8 bases and J lost 4; bases outside the gene matches: 12. The CDR3: CAIARTQGLSDTQYF. The CDR3 DNA is TGTGCCATCGCCCGGACACAGGGGCTCTCAGATACGCAGTATTTT.

The chain uses TRBV6-2 or TRBV6-3 and TRBJ2-1; TRBD1 matches 7 bases. The germline CDR1 and CDR2 sequences are MNHEY and SVGEGT. The CDR3 is 16 residues long. The junction had 17 bases not matched to a gene; V was cut back by 6 bases and J by 9 bases. Here the CDR3 reads CASSHGVVRGWGEQFF. In nucleotides, the CDR3 is TGTGCCAGCAGCCACGGGGTTGTCAGGGGGTGGGGTGAGCAGTTCTTC.

The CDR3 DNA reads as TGTGCCAGCAGCTCCAGGGGGCGCGGTGAGACCCAGTACTTC. This codes for CASSSRGRGETQYF. The chain employs TRBV7-8 and TRBJ2-5, with 8 positions matching TRBD1. Losses at the gene ends were 4 bases for V and 5 bases for J; bases not matched to a gene: 6. The V gene's germline CDR1 is SGHVS and CDR2 FQNEAQ. The CDR3 sequence is 14 residues long.

This clonotype was observed a few times. The gene calls are TRBV19 and TRBJ1-2; 7 bases agree with TRBD1. After removal of 6 bases from V and 7 bases from J, the junction contained 8 bases not matched to a gene. Germline V lookup: CDR1 LNHDA, CDR2 SQIVND (reference sequence). The CDR3 length is 13 residues. CDR3 in amino acids: CASSSDRVGGYTF. The CDR3 DNA reads as TGTGCCAGTAGCAGCGACAGGGTCGGTGGCTACACCTTC.

A few counts support this clonotype. An end of the junction differs from the germline gene, which may be a read error. The chain uses TRBV20-1 and TRBJ2-2; D possibly corresponds to TRBD2 (5 bases). CDR3 length: 13 amino acids. In germline, CDR1 is DFQATT, CDR2 SNEGSKA (reference sequence). DNA for the CDR3: TGCAGTGCTGGGCTTTCTAACACCGGGGAGATGTTTTTT. Translated: CSAGLSNTGEMFF.

This clonotype was seen ten or more times. The chain combines TRBV10-2 with TRBJ2-3; 9 bases are a match to TRBD2. CDR1 and CDR2 (germline): WSHSY, SAAADI. Trimming took 5 bases from V and 9 from J; bases not matched to a gene: 6. This CDR3 has 13 residues. CDR3 DNA sequence: TGCGCCAGCAGTTCCTCCGGGACTAGCACGCAGTATTTT. Protein sequence: CASSSSGTSTQYF.

This clonotype has a handful of counts. The genes are TRBV6-5 and TRBJ2-5; D possibly corresponds to TRBD2 (7 bases). The length of the CDR3 is 15 residues. Trimming left V 0 bases short and J 2 bases short, with 10 bases between. Germline V lookup: CDR1 MNHEY, CDR2 SVGAGI. For the CDR3, the DNA is TGTGCCAGCAGTTACTCGGGGGGGCTACAAGAGACCCAGTACTTC. Protein product: CASSYSGGLQETQYF.

This chain connects TRBV5-1 to TRBJ1-1, with 7 positions matching TRBD1. V shed 7 bases, J shed 0 bases, and the junction held 6 bases outside the gene matches. Germline CDR1 is SGHRS and CDR2 is YFSETQ. This CDR3 is 14 amino acids long. CDR3 sequence reads: CASGQENMNTEAFF. The CDR3 DNA sequence: TGCGCCAGCGGACAGGAAAACATGAACACTGAAGCTTTCTTT.

This clonotype has more than one count but fewer than ten. The chain joins TRBV5-1 to TRBJ2-7, with 8 bases that match TRBD1. Looked up from germline, CDR1 is SGHRS and CDR2 is YFSETQ. Trimming cost V 8 bases and J 0 bases; bases outside gene matches: 4. The CDR3 is made up of 13 amino acids. The CDR3 DNA sequence: TGCGCCAGTAGACAGGGGAGCTCCTACGAGCAGTACTTC. Translating it yields CASRQGSSYEQYF.

This clonotype was detected ten times or more. This chain links TRBV5-1 with TRBJ2-1; TRBD1 or TRBD2 may be the D gene (5 bases each). CDR3 length: 15 amino acids. CDR1 is SGHRS and CDR2 is YFSETQ in the germline V gene. Trimming pared 4 bases from V and 5 bases from J, leaving 16 bases between. The CDR3 region is CASSAGTDLDNEQFF. Here the CDR3 DNA reads TGCGCCAGCAGCGCCGGGACCGACCTTGACAATGAGCAGTTCTTC.

This clonotype has more than one count but fewer than ten. The chain has TRBV4-3 and TRBJ1-2; the D is unclear. Germline CDR1 is LGHNA and CDR2 is YSLEER. The CDR3 consists of 13 residues. Trimming left V 2 bases short and J 3 bases short, with 7 bases between. The CDR3 spells CASSQRVHYGYTF. The CDR3 DNA is TGCGCCAGCAGCCAACGGGTCCACTATGGCTACACCTTC.

J is TRBJ2-7 and V is TRBV7-2; 9 nucleotides match TRBD1. V lost 4 bases, J lost 6 bases, and 7 bases stayed unmatched. Germline V gene data show CDR1 as SGHTA and CDR2 as FQGNSA. The CDR3 has 14 amino acids. The CDR3 spells CASSSTWTGVEQYF. The CDR3, as DNA: TGTGCCAGCAGCTCTACCTGGACAGGGGTCGAGCAGTACTTC.